Listed below are T cell receptor beta chains from one sample, sequenced in a study of T cells in Graves' hyperthyroidism and ophthalmopathy. TCRdb re-called the multiplex PCR reads with MiXCR, one entry per CDR3 protein. The sample carries about 530,000 distinct CDR3 sequences, 15% to 20% recorded once. The sequenced material came from blood. These receptors all stem from a woman younger than 35 with Graves' ophthalmopathy. Both conserved end residues are trimmed from each CDR3. The order of the fields is V gene, J gene, D gene, CDR3 protein. The D gene is left open where the match is weak.

v_gene: TRBV24-1
j_gene: TRBJ2-5
d_gene: -
CDR3aa: ATRGPRTEETQY

v_gene: TRBV10-3
j_gene: TRBJ1-2
d_gene: -
CDR3aa: AISAKSQKDRLSYGYT

v_gene: TRBV10-3
j_gene: TRBJ2-1
d_gene: TRBD1
CDR3aa: AISEKWTGINNEQF

v_gene: TRBV9
j_gene: TRBJ2-3
d_gene: TRBD1
CDR3aa: ASSGGQGTSTDTQY

v_gene: TRBV13
j_gene: TRBJ2-7
d_gene: -
CDR3aa: ASSLPSRGYEQY

v_gene: TRBV20-1
j_gene: TRBJ2-7
d_gene: -
CDR3aa: SAEYRDYEQY

v_gene: TRBV28
j_gene: TRBJ1-1
d_gene: -
CDR3aa: ASTSPGRNTEAF

v_gene: TRBV7-9
j_gene: TRBJ2-5
d_gene: TRBD2
CDR3aa: ASSFQREVETQY

v_gene: TRBV30
j_gene: TRBJ1-2
d_gene: TRBD1
CDR3aa: AWWTGVNYGYT

v_gene: TRBV19
j_gene: TRBJ1-5
d_gene: TRBD1
CDR3aa: ASRIGTGGSSGNQPQH

v_gene: TRBV20-1
j_gene: TRBJ2-3
d_gene: -
CDR3aa: SARGGRGGRTDTQY

v_gene: TRBV10-3
j_gene: TRBJ1-2
d_gene: TRBD1
CDR3aa: AISESGQGQAHYGYT

v_gene: TRBV20-1
j_gene: TRBJ2-3
d_gene: TRBD2
CDR3aa: SARGLATDTQY

v_gene: TRBV7-6
j_gene: TRBJ2-1
d_gene: TRBD2
CDR3aa: ASSELAGPGAYNEQF

v_gene: TRBV4-2
j_gene: TRBJ2-2
d_gene: -
CDR3aa: ASSQAFFQGSNTGELF

v_gene: TRBV5-1
j_gene: TRBJ1-4
d_gene: -
CDR3aa: ASSLFGGGEKLF

v_gene: TRBV27
j_gene: TRBJ2-5
d_gene: TRBD1
CDR3aa: ASSRWDSQETQY